This record covers a single T cell receptor (beta chain). Its antigen is as yet unknown. The entry originates in a study of T cell repertoires in cytomegalovirus infection. Study in general: Public TCR beta signatures were indicative of both CMV infection and a matching HLA type.

Study-wide results and caveats: Frequencies of public TCR beta families were cumulated, and this identified carriers of CMV plus the relevant HLA. What dominated the ex vivo response were HLA-C-restricted CMV-specific TCR beta clonotypes.

The germline gives CDR1 MNHEY, CDR2 SVGAGI. CDR3 size: 13 residues. The V and J ends lost 5 bases and 4 bases respectively, with 11 bases between them. TCRdb called the reads again in MiXCR, with one record for every CDR3 protein. In the table there are roughly 720,000 distinct CDR3 sequences, roughly 36% of which are singletons. The rearrangement uses TRBV6-5 and TRBJ1-1; tentative D call: TRBD1 (6 bases). The clonotype originates from a human donor in good health (CMV status not recorded). Some clones in this sample may be carry-over from other donors' samples. The sequenced material came from PBMCs. The CDR3 reads CASSRPGATEAFF. In DNA form, the CDR3 reads TGTGCCAGCAGTCGACCAGGGGCCACTGAAGCTTTCTTT.